This is a list of T cell receptor beta chains from one sample in a study of blood T cell repertoires in COVID-19. The table came from immunoSEQ multiplex PCR; TCRdb's copy has only in-frame clones and leaves some out. The table lists about 260,000 clones, 80% to 85% of them singletons. The sequencing input was peripheral blood. These TCRs come from a man between 60 and 75 years old with acute or convalescent COVID-19. Each CDR3 is given with its conserved first and last residue. The D gene is left open where the match is weak. Some rows have no size entry. The others give once, few or many, or a class for an expanded clone.

abundance: NA
len: 17
j_gene: TRBJ1-4
v_gene: TRBV30
d_gene: TRBD1
CDR3nt: TGTGCCTGGAGTGTATGGGCCGGGACAGGGCTTAATGAAAAACTGTTTTTT
CDR3aa: CAWSVWAGTGLNEKLFF

abundance: NA
len: 14
j_gene: TRBJ1-1
v_gene: TRBV5-1
d_gene: NA
CDR3nt: TGCGCCAGCAGCTTGGACAGGGCGCAAGGTGAAGCTTTCTTT
CDR3aa: CASSLDRAQGEAFF

abundance: NA
len: 14
j_gene: TRBJ2-2
v_gene: TRBV7-9
d_gene: TRBD1
CDR3nt: TGTGCCAGCAGCCCGAGACAGGGCACCGGGGAGCTGTTTTTT
CDR3aa: CASSPRQGTGELFF

abundance: once
len: 17
j_gene: TRBJ2-3
v_gene: TRBV18
d_gene: TRBD2
CDR3nt: TGTGCCAGCTCGCCGGGACTAGCGGGAGGTGGCACAGATACGCAGTATTTT
CDR3aa: CASSPGLAGGGTDTQYF

abundance: NA
len: 13
j_gene: TRBJ1-2
v_gene: TRBV12-3/TRBV12-4
d_gene: NA
CDR3nt: TGTGCCAGCAGCACGTCGGGACTCGACGGCTACACCTTC
CDR3aa: CASSTSGLDGYTF

abundance: NA
len: 16
j_gene: TRBJ2-1
v_gene: TRBV7-3
d_gene: TRBD2
CDR3nt: TGTGCCAGCAGCCCACCGACTAGCGGGGGCCTCAATGAGCAGTTCTTC
CDR3aa: CASSPPTSGGLNEQFF

abundance: NA
len: 21
j_gene: TRBJ2-1
v_gene: TRBV3-1/TRBV3-2
d_gene: NA
CDR3nt: TGTGCCAGCAGCCAAGATCGGTCAGGGAGGTTGTCGTTGGGCTCCTACAATGAGCAGTTCTTC
CDR3aa: CASSQDRSGRLSLGSYNEQFF

abundance: NA
len: 16
j_gene: TRBJ1-2
v_gene: TRBV4-2
d_gene: TRBD1
CDR3nt: TGTGCCAGCAGCCAAGCCCTCGGACAGGGAGTCTATGGCTACACCTTC
CDR3aa: CASSQALGQGVYGYTF

abundance: NA
len: 15
j_gene: TRBJ1-1
v_gene: TRBV27
d_gene: TRBD1
CDR3nt: TGTGCCAGCAGTCCGGGACAGGGCGGTCTCACTGAAGCTTTCTTT
CDR3aa: CASSPGQGGLTEAFF

abundance: NA
len: 15
j_gene: TRBJ2-3
v_gene: TRBV7-2
d_gene: NA
CDR3nt: TGTGCCAGCAGCCTACAGGGTCGGGGCACAGATACGCAGTATTTT
CDR3aa: CASSLQGRGTDTQYF

abundance: NA
len: 13
j_gene: TRBJ1-2
v_gene: TRBV2
d_gene: NA
CDR3nt: TGTGCCTTCGGCGGGGGAGCCAACTATGGCTACACCTTC
CDR3aa: CAFGGGANYGYTF

abundance: NA
len: 16
j_gene: TRBJ2-1
v_gene: TRBV7-6
d_gene: NA
CDR3nt: TGTGCCAGCAGCTTAGTTGCAGGGGCCCTCTACAATGAGCAGTTCTTC
CDR3aa: CASSLVAGALYNEQFF

abundance: NA
len: 13
j_gene: TRBJ1-1
v_gene: TRBV5-1
d_gene: NA
CDR3nt: TGCGCCAGCAGCTTGGACGGCCCGCGGGGTGCTTTCTTT
CDR3aa: CASSLDGPRGAFF

abundance: once
len: 16
j_gene: TRBJ2-1
v_gene: TRBV21-1
d_gene: NA
CDR3nt: TGTGCCAGCAGCAAAGGACGACATATCGACTACAATGAGCAGTTCTTC
CDR3aa: CASSKGRHIDYNEQFF

abundance: NA
len: 13
j_gene: TRBJ1-5
v_gene: TRBV6-5
d_gene: TRBD1
CDR3nt: TGTGCCAGCAGCTGGGACAGTTCTCAGCCCCAGCATTTT
CDR3aa: CASSWDSSQPQHF

abundance: NA
len: 14
j_gene: TRBJ2-1
v_gene: TRBV19
d_gene: TRBD1
CDR3nt: TGTGCCAGTAGTGATGGGACAGGGCTCAATGAGCAGTTCTTC
CDR3aa: CASSDGTGLNEQFF

abundance: NA
len: 14
j_gene: TRBJ2-7
v_gene: TRBV27
d_gene: NA
CDR3nt: TGTGCCAGCAGTTTAAGTCGGGGGACCCACGAGCAGTACTTC
CDR3aa: CASSLSRGTHEQYF

abundance: NA
len: 16
j_gene: TRBJ2-7
v_gene: TRBV28
d_gene: TRBD2
CDR3nt: TGTGCCAGCAGTACAAGGACTAGCGGGAGGTTCTACGAGCAGTACTTC
CDR3aa: CASSTRTSGRFYEQYF

abundance: NA
len: 16
j_gene: TRBJ2-7
v_gene: TRBV10-3
d_gene: NA
CDR3nt: TGTGCCATCAGTGAGTCCGGCCCCAGGGGCGGATACGAGCAGTACTTC
CDR3aa: CAISESGPRGGYEQYF

abundance: few
len: 15
j_gene: TRBJ1-4
v_gene: TRBV3-1/TRBV3-2
d_gene: NA
CDR3nt: TGTGCCAGCAGCCAAGATGGAACAGGGCTTGAAAAACTGTTTTTT
CDR3aa: CASSQDGTGLEKLFF

abundance: NA
len: 17
j_gene: TRBJ2-7
v_gene: TRBV5-8
d_gene: TRBD2
CDR3nt: TGTGCCAGCAGCTTGGAAACTAGCGGGAGACTCGTCTACGAGCAGTACTTC
CDR3aa: CASSLETSGRLVYEQYF

abundance: few
len: 16
j_gene: TRBJ2-7
v_gene: TRBV20-1
d_gene: NA
CDR3nt: TGCAGTGCTAGTGTTATATATAGTCAGGGTACCCACGAGCAGTACTTC
CDR3aa: CSASVIYSQGTHEQYF

abundance: NA
len: 20
j_gene: TRBJ2-2
v_gene: TRBV19
d_gene: TRBD2
CDR3nt: TGTGCCAGTAGTATTTCAGGCTTTGGGGGGGTGGACGCGAACACCGGGGAGCTGTTTTTT
CDR3aa: CASSISGFGGVDANTGELFF

abundance: NA
len: 13
j_gene: TRBJ2-7
v_gene: TRBV10-3
d_gene: TRBD1
CDR3nt: TGTGCCATCAGTGCCGGACAGGGGGGCGAGCAGTACTTC
CDR3aa: CAISAGQGGEQYF

abundance: NA
len: 17
j_gene: TRBJ2-3
v_gene: TRBV7-9
d_gene: TRBD2
CDR3nt: TGTGCCAGCAGCTCCGGGACTAGCGGGGGGGCCAAAGATACGCAGTATTTT
CDR3aa: CASSSGTSGGAKDTQYF

abundance: NA
len: 12
j_gene: TRBJ1-1
v_gene: TRBV10-3
d_gene: NA
CDR3nt: TGTGCCATCAGGGGCGAGAACACTGAAGCTTTCTTT
CDR3aa: CAIRGENTEAFF

abundance: NA
len: 14
j_gene: TRBJ1-2
v_gene: TRBV2
d_gene: NA
CDR3nt: TGTGCCAGCAGTAAGGGCCAGGGGTACTATGGCTACACCTTC
CDR3aa: CASSKGQGYYGYTF

abundance: once
len: 13
j_gene: TRBJ1-2
v_gene: TRBV24-1
d_gene: NA
CDR3nt: TGTGCCACCGCCCCGGACAGTAACTATGGCTACACCTTC
CDR3aa: CATAPDSNYGYTF

abundance: NA
len: 15
j_gene: TRBJ2-1
v_gene: TRBV9
d_gene: TRBD2
CDR3nt: TGTGCCAGCAGCATCGCGGGGGAAATCTACAATGAGCAGTTCTTC
CDR3aa: CASSIAGEIYNEQFF